The sequence of this T cell receptor beta chain was determined in a study of blood T cell repertoires in COVID-19. Germline V gives CDR1 MDHEN, CDR2 SYDVKM. Trimming took off 5 bases at V and 0 bases at J, with 14 bases between the two ends. There are 16 residues in the CDR3. The study drew participants aged about 18 to 95 years from roughly 25 US areas. How the authors handled the data: Counts of nucleated cells, estimated from reference gene primer amplification, were obtained. TCRdb's table, derived via immunoSEQ multiplex PCR, lists solely in-frame clones and lacks some. The DNA gave D and trimming, while V, J and clone size come from that table. The sample has around 250,000 clones, 80% to 90% seen once. The table lists this clone with a few counts.

This sequence joins TRBV28 and TRBJ1-5, with D perhaps matching TRBD1 (5 bases). Material: PBMCs or T cells enriched from blood (not recorded which). This sequence originates from a woman in her 50s who had recovered from COVID-19. CDR3 nucleotide sequence: TGTGCCAGCAGTCCGGGGGGTAGGGATAGCAATCAGCCCCAGCATTTT. It specifies CASSPGGRDSNQPQHF.